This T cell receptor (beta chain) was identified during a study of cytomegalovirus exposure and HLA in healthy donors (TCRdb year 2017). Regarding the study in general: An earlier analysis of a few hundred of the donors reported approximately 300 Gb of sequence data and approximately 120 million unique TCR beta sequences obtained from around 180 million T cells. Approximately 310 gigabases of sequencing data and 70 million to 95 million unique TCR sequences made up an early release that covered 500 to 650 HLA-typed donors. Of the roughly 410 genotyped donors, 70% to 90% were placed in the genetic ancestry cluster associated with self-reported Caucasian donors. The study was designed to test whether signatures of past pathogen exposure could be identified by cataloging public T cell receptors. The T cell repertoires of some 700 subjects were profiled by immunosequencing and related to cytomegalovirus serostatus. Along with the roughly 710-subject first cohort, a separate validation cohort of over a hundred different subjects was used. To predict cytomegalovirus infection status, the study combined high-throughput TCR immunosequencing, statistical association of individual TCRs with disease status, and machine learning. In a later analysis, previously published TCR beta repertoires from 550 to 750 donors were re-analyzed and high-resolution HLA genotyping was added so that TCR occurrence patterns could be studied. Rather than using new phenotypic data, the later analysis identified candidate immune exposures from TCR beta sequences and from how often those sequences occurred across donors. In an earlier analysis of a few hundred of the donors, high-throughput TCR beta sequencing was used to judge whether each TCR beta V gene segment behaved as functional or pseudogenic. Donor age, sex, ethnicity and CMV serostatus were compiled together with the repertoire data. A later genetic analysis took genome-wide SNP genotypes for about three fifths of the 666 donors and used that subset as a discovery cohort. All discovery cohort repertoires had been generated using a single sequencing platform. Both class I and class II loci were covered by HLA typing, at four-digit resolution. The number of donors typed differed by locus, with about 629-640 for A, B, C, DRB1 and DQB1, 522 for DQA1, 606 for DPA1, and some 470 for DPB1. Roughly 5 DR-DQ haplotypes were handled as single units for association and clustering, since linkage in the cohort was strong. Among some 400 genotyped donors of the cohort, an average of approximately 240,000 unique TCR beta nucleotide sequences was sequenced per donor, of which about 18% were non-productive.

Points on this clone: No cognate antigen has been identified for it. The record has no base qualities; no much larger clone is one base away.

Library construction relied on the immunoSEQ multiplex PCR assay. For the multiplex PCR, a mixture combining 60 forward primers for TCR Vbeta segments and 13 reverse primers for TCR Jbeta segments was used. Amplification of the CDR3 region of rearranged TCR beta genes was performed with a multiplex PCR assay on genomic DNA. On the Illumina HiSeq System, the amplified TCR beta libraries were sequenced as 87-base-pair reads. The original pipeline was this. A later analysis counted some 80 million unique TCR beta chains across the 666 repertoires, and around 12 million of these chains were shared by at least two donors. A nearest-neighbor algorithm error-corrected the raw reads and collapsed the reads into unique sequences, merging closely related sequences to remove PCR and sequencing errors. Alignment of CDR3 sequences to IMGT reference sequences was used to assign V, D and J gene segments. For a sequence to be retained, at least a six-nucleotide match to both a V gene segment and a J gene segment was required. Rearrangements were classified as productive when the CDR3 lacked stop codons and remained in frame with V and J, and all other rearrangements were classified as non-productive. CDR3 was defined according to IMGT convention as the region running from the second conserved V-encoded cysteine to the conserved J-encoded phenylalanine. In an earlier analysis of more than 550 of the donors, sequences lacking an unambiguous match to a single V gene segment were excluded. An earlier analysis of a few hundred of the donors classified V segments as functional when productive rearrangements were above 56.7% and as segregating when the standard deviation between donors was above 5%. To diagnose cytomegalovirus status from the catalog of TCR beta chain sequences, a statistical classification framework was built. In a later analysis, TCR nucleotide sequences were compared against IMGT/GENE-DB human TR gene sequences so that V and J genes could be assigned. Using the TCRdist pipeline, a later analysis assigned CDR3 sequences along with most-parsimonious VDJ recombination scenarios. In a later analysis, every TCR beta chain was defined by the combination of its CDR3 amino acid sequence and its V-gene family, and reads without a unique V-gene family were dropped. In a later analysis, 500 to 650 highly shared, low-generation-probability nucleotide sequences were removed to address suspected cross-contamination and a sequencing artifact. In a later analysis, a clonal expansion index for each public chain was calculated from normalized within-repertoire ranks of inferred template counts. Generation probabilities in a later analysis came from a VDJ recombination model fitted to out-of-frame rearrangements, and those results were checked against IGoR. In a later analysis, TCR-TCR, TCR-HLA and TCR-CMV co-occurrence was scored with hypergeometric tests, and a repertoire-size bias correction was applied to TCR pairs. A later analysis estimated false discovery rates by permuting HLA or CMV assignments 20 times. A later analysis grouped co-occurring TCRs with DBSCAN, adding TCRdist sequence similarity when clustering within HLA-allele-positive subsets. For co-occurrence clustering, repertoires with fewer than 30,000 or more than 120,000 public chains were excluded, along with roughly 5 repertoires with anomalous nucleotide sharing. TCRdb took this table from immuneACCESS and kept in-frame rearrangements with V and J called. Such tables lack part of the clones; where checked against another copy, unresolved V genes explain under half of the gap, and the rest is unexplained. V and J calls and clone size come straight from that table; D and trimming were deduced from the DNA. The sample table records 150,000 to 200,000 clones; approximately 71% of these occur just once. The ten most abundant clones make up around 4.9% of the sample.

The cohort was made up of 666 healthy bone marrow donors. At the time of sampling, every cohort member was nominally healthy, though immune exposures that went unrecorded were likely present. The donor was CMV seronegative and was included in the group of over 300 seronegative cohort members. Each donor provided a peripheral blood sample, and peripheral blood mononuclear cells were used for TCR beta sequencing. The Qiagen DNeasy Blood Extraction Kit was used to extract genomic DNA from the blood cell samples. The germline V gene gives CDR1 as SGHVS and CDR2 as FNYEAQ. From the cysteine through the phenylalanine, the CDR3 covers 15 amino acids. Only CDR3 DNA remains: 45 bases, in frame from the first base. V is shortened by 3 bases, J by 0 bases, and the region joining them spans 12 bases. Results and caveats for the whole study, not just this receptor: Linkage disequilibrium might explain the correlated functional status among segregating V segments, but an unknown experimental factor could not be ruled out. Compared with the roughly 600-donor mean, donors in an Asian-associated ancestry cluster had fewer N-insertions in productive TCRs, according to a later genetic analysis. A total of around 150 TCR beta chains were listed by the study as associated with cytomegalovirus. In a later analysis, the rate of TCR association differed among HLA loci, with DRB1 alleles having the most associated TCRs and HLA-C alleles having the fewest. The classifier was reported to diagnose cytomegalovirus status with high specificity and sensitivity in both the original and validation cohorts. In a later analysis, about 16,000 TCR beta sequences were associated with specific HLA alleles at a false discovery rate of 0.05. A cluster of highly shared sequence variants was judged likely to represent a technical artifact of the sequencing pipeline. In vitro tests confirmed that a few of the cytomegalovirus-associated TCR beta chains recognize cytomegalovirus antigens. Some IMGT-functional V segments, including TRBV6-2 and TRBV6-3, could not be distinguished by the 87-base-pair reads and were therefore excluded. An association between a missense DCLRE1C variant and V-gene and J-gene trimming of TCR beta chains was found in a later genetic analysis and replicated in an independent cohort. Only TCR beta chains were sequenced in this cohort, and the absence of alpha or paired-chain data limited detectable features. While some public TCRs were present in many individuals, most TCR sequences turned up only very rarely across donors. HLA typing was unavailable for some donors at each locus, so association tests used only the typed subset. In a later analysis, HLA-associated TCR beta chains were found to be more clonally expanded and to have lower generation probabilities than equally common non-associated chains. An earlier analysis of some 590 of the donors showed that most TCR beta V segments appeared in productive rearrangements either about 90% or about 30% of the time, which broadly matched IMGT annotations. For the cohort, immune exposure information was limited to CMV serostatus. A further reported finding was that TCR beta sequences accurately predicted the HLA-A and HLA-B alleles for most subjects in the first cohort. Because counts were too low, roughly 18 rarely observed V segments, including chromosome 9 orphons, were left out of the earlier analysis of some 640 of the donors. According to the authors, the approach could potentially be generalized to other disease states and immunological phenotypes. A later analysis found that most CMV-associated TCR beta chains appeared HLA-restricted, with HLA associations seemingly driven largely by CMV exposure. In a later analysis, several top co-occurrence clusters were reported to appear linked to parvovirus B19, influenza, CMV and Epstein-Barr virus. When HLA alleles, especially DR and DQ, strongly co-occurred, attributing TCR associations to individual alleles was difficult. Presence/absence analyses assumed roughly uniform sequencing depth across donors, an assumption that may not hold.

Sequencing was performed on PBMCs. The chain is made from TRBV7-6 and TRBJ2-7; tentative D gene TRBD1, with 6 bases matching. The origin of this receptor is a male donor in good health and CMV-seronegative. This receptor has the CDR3 CASSFRQDSSYEQYF. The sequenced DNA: TGTGCCAGCAGCTTCCGACAGGACAGCTCCTACGAGCAGTACTTC. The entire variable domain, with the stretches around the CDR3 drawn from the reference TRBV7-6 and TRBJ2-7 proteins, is GAGVSQSPRYKVTKRGQDVALRCDPISGHVSLYWYRQALGQGPEFLTYFNYEAQQDKSGLPNDRFSAERPEGSISTLTIQRTEQRDSAMYRCASSFRQDSSYEQYFGPGTRLTVT.